The 8 T cell receptor beta chains listed next were all sequenced from one sample in a study of cytomegalovirus exposure and HLA in healthy donors. Primers: 60 Vbeta forward and 13 Jbeta reverse. Measured with immunoSEQ multiplex PCR; TCRdb has only the in-frame clones, and not every one. The profile shows around 33,000 clones, 65% to 85% of them singletons. The sequencing sample was made of PBMCs. The source is a woman aged 30 to 39 in good health and CMV-seropositive.

This chain joins TRBV30 and TRBJ2-3; 7 positions agree with TRBD2. Germline-derived CDR1 and CDR2 are GTSNPN and SVGIG (reference sequence). The CDR3 runs 12 residues. Here the CDR3 reads CAGGGVTDTQYF. Written as DNA, the CDR3 is TGTGCGGGGGGGGGAGTGACAGATACGCAGTATTTT.

V and J are TRBV5-4 and TRBJ2-1, with 8 bases matching TRBD2. V trimming: 0 bases; J trimming: 3 bases; junction bases outside the gene matches: 2. The length of the CDR3 is 15 residues. Germline lookup yields CDR1 SGHNT and CDR2 YYREEE (reference sequence). CDR3 sequence reads: CASSLGTSFYNEQFF. For the CDR3, the DNA is TGTGCCAGCAGCTTGGGGACTAGCTTCTACAATGAGCAGTTCTTC.

The J gene is TRBJ1-4, the V gene TRBV19; possible D gene TRBD1, 5 bases. The germline gives CDR1 LNHDA, CDR2 SQIVND (reference sequence). The CDR3 is 14 residues long. V was shortened by 7 bases and J by 8 bases, with 17 bases between the two germline ends. The CDR3 protein is CASTSGQGGEKLFF. The CDR3 DNA follows: TGTGCCAGTACCTCCGGGCAGGGAGGAGAAAAACTGTTTTTT.

This chain uses TRBV30 with TRBJ2-2; D is unclear. The V gene lost 0 bases and the J gene lost 2 bases, with 7 bases spanning the gap. From germline, CDR1 is GTSNPN and CDR2 SVGIG (reference sequence). The CDR3 loop spans 14 amino acids. CDR3: CAWSVSVNTGELFF. Here the CDR3 DNA reads TGTGCCTGGAGTGTATCTGTTAACACCGGGGAGCTGTTTTTT.

This clone was detected once. The chain couples TRBV6-5 to TRBJ2-2; 12 bases fit TRBD2. V was pared by 1 base and J by 4 bases, with 1 base of the junction left unmatched. Germline CDR1 and CDR2: MNHEY and SVGAGI. The CDR3 is made up of 16 amino acids. The CDR3 DNA reads as TGTGCCAGCAGTTACTGGGGACTAGCGGGCACCGGGGAGCTGTTTTTT. As protein: CASSYWGLAGTGELFF.

CDR3 sequence reads: CASGGTPGYEQYF. The CDR3 coding sequence is TGTGCCAGCGGAGGGACCCCGGGATACGAGCAGTACTTC. V is TRBV6-5 and J is TRBJ2-7, with D perhaps TRBD2 (6 bases). This CDR3 contains 13 residues. Trimming stripped 8 bases from V and 4 bases from J, with 15 bases between. CDR1 is MNHEY and CDR2 is SVGAGI in the germline V gene.

This chain links TRBV7-2 with TRBJ1-6; TRBD1 matches 7 bases. Germline V gene sequence: CDR1 SGHTA, CDR2 FQGNSA. With V trimmed by 5 bases and J by 7 bases, 5 bases remained unmatched. The CDR3 spans 14 residues. The CDR3 sequence is CASSRDRINSPLHF. Here the CDR3 DNA reads TGTGCCAGCAGCCGGGACAGAATCAATTCACCCCTCCACTTT.

This chain joins TRBV5-5 and TRBJ1-1, with TRBD1 as a possible D gene (6 bases). In germline, CDR1 is SGHKS, CDR2 YYEKEE (reference sequence). V lost 2 bases to trimming and J lost 8 bases, with 16 bases between them. The CDR3 has 14 amino acids. CDR3 loop: CASSLQGGKTEAFF. In DNA, the CDR3 is TGTGCCAGCAGCTTACAGGGAGGGAAAACCGAAGCTTTCTTT.